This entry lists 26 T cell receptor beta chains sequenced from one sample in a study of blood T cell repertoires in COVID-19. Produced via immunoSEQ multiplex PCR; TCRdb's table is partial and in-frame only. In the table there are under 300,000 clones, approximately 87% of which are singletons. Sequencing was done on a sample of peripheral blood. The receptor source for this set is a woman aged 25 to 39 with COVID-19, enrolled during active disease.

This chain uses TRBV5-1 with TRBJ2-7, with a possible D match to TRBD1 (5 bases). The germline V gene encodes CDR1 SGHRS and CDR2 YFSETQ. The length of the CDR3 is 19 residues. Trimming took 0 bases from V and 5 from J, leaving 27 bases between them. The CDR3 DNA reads TGCGCCAGCAGCTTGGGTGCACGGACACATAGTCTGGGTATGGACGAGCAGTACTTC. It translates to CASSLGARTHSLGMDEQYF.

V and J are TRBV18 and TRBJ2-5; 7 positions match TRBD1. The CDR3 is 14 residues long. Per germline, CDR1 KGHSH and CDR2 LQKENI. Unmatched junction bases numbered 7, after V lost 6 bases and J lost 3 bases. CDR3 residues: CASSPSGTEETQYF. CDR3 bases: TGTGCCAGCTCTCCGAGTGGGACAGAAGAGACCCAGTACTTC.

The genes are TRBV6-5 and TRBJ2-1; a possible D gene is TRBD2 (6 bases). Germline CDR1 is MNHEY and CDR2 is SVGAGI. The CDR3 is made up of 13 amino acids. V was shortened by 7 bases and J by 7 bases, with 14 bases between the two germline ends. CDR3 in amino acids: CASTIPGVNEQFF. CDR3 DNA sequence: TGTGCCAGCACCATCCCGGGGGTGAATGAGCAGTTCTTC.

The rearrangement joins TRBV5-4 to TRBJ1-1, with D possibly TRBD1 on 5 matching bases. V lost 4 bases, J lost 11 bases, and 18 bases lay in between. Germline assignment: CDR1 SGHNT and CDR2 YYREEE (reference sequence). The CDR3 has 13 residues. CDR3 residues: CASSPGSSVRAFF. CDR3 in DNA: TGTGCCAGCAGCCCAGGGTCCTCCGTGCGGGCTTTCTTT.

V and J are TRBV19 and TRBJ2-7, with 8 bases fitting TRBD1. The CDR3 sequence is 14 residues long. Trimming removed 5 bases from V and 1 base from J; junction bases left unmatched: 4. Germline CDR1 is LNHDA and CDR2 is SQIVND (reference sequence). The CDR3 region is CASSPGQASYEQYF. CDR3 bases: TGTGCCAGTAGTCCGGGACAGGCTTCCTACGAGCAGTACTTC.

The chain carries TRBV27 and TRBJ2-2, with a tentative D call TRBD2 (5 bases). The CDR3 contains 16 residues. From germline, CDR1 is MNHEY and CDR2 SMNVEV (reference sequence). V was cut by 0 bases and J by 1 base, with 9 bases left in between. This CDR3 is CASSLSASGNTGELFF. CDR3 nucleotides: TGTGCCAGCAGTTTATCCGCCAGCGGGAACACCGGGGAGCTGTTTTTT.

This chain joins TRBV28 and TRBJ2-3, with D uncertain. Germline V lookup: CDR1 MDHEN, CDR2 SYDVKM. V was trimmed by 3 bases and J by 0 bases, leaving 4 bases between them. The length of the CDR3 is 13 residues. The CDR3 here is CASSFFSTDTQYF. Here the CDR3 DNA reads TGTGCCAGCAGTTTCTTTAGCACAGATACGCAGTATTTT.

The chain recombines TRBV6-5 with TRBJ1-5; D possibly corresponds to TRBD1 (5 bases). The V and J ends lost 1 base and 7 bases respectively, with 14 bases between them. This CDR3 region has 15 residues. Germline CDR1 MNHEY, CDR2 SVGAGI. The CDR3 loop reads CASSYWGISGQPQHF. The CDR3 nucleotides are TGTGCCAGCAGTTACTGGGGCATTAGCGGACAGCCCCAGCATTTT.

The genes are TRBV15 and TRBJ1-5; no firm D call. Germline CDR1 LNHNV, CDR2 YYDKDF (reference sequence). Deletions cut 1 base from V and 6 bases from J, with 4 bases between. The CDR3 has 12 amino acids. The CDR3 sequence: CATSRVSQPQHF. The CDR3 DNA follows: TGTGCCACCAGCAGAGTCAGTCAGCCCCAGCATTTT.

The CDR3 nucleotides read TGTGCTAGTGGTTTGGTACCTCATCAGGGGGCAACGGCCCAGTACTTC. Its translation is CASGLVPHQGATAQYF. This chain links TRBV12-5 with TRBJ2-5; 8 bases agree with TRBD1. Germline assignment: CDR1 LGHNT and CDR2 FRNRAP. The CDR3 is 16 residues long. Unmatched junction bases numbered 12, after V lost 0 bases and J lost 9 bases.

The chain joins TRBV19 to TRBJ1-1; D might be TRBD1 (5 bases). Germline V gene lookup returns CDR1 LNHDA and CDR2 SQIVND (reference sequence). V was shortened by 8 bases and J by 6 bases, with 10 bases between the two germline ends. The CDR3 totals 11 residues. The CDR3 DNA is TGTGCCAGTGTAAGGGGCCCTGAAGCTTTCTTT. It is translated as CASVRGPEAFF.

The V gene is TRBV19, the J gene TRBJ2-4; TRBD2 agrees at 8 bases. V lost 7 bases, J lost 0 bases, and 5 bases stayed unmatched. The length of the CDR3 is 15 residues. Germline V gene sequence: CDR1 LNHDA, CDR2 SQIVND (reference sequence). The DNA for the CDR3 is TGTGCCAGTAAGGACGGGGGGGGAGCCAAAAACATTCAGTACTTC. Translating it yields CASKDGGGAKNIQYF.

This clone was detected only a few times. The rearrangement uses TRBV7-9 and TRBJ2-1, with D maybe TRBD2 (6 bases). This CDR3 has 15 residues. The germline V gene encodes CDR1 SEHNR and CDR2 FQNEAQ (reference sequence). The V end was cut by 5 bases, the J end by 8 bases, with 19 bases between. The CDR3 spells CASSHPGAGGDEQFF. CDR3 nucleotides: TGTGCCAGCAGCCACCCTGGGGCAGGAGGGGATGAGCAGTTCTTC.

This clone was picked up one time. This chain's CDR3 is CASSLALAGGEQFF. CDR3 in DNA: TGTGCCAGCAGCTTGGCACTAGCCGGTGGTGAGCAGTTCTTC. The rearrangement joins TRBV5-6 to TRBJ2-1; weak D call: TRBD2 (6 bases). The CDR3 length is 14 residues. V was trimmed by 0 bases and J by 9 bases, leaving 13 bases between them. CDR1 SGHDT and CDR2 YYEEEE come from the germline V gene.

The CDR3 sequence: CSVTDRAGSYEQYF. The CDR3 nucleotides read TGCAGCGTTACGGACAGGGCGGGTTCCTACGAGCAGTACTTC. The chain links TRBV29-1 to TRBJ2-7; 8 nucleotides match TRBD1. The CDR3 consists of 14 residues. Trimming removed 5 bases from V and 1 base from J; junction bases left unmatched: 7. Germline loops: CDR1 SQVTM, CDR2 ANQGSEA.

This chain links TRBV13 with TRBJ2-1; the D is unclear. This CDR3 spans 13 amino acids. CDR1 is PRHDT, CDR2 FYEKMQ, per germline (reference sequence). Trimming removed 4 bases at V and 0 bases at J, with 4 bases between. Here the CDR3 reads CASSSSSYNEQFF. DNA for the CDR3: TGTGCCAGCAGCTCTAGCTCCTACAATGAGCAGTTCTTC.

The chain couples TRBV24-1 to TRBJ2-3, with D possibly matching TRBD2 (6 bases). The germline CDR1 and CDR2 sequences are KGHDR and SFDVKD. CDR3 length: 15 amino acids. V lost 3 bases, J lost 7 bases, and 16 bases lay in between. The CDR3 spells CATSDPRLVGNTQYF. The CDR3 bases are TGTGCCACCAGTGATCCCCGACTAGTTGGGAATACGCAGTATTTT.

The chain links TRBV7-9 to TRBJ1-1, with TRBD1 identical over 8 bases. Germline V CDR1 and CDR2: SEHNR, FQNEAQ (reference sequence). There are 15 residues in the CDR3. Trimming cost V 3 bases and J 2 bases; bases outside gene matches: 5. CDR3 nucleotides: TGTGCCAGCAGCTTCCGGACAGGGAGAAACACTGAAGCTTTCTTT. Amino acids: CASSFRTGRNTEAFF. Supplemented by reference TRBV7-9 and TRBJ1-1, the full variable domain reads DTGVSQNPRHKITKRGQNVTFRCDPISEHNRLYWYRQTLGQGPEFLTYFQNEAQLEKSRLLSDRFSAERPKGSFSTLEIQRTEQGDSAMYLCASSFRTGRNTEAFFGQGTRLTVV.

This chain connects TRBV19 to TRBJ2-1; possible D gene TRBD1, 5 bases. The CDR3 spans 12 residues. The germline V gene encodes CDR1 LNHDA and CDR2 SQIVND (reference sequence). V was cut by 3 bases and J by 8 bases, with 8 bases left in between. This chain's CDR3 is CASSIWGDEQFF. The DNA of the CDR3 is TGTGCCAGTAGTATTTGGGGCGATGAGCAGTTCTTC.

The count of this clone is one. CDR3 region: CASSIAGTFIEAFF. CDR3 in DNA: TGTGCCAGTAGTATAGCGGGGACATTTATTGAAGCTTTCTTT. This chain uses TRBV19 with TRBJ1-1; possible D gene TRBD1, 6 bases. With 1 base removed from V and 7 bases from J, the gap between germline ends came to 13 bases. CDR1 is LNHDA and CDR2 is SQIVND in the germline V gene (reference sequence). The CDR3 consists of 14 residues.

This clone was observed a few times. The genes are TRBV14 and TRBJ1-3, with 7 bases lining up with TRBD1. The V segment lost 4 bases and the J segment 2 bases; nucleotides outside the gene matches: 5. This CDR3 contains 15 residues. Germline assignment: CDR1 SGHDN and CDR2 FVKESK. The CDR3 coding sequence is TGTGCCAGCAGCCGGGGGACAGCGACTGGAAACACCATATATTTT. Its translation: CASSRGTATGNTIYF.

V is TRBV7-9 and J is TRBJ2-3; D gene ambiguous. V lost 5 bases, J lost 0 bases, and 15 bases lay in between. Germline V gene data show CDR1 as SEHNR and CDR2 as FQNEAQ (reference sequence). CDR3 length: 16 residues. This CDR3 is CASSLPAVTSTDTQYF. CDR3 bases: TGTGCCAGCAGCCTCCCGGCGGTAACTAGCACAGATACGCAGTATTTT. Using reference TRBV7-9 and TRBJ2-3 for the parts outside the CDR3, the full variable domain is DTGVSQNPRHKITKRGQNVTFRCDPISEHNRLYWYRQTLGQGPEFLTYFQNEAQLEKSRLLSDRFSAERPKGSFSTLEIQRTEQGDSAMYLCASSLPAVTSTDTQYFGPGTRLTVL.

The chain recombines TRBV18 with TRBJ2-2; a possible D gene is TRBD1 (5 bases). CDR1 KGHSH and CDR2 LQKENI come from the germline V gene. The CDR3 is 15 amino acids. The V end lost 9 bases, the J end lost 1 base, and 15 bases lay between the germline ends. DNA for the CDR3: TGTGCCAGTGCCCCGCAGGGTAAGAACACCGGGGAGCTGTTTTTT. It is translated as CASAPQGKNTGELFF.

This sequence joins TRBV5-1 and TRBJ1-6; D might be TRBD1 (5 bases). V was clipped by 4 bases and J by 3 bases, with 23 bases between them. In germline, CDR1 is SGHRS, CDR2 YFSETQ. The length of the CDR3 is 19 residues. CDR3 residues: CASSRMQSRVEGYNSPLHF. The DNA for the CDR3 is TGCGCCAGCAGCCGGATGCAGTCCAGGGTGGAAGGCTATAATTCACCCCTCCACTTT.

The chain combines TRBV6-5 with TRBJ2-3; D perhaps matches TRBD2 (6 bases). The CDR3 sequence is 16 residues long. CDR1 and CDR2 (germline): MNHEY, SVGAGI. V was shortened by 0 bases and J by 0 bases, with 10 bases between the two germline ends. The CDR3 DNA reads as TGTGCCAGCAGTTACTCAGGGACTTATAGCACAGATACGCAGTATTTT. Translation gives CASSYSGTYSTDTQYF.

The CDR3, as DNA: TGTGCCAGCGGGCAGGCCTACACCTTC. It specifies CASGQAYTF. V and J are TRBV28 and TRBJ1-2, with unresolved D. Looked up from germline, CDR1 is MDHEN and CDR2 is SYDVKM. The V end was cut by 8 bases, the J end by 10 bases, with 8 bases between. The length of the CDR3 is 9 residues.